Following are 15 T cell receptor beta chains from one sample sequenced in a study of T cell responses to AZD1222 COVID-19 vaccine. Libraries were prepared by immunoSEQ multiplex PCR; TCRdb keeps only in-frame clonotypes and omits some of them. Of 120,000 or so clones detected, roughly 91% appear once; the ten largest clones hold 25% to 30%. Sequenced here: peripheral blood, sampled on day 0 of AZD1222 vaccination. The receptors stem from an adult in good health.

This chain connects TRBV7-6 to TRBJ1-6, with 8 bases identical to TRBD1. The CDR3 loop spans 17 amino acids. Trimming at V came to 3 bases and at J to 4 bases, leaving 8 bases not matched to a gene. Germline CDR1 reads SGHVS; CDR2 reads FNYEAQ. The CDR3 spells CASSLVSGGVYNSPLHF. The CDR3 nucleotides read TGTGCCAGCAGCTTGGTCTCAGGGGGCGTTTATAATTCACCCCTCCACTTT.

V usage is TRBV7-9 and J usage is TRBJ1-1; D is unresolved. The germline V gene has CDR1 SEHNR and CDR2 FQNEAQ (reference sequence). This CDR3 comprises 15 residues. V was cut by 5 bases and J by 4 bases, with 17 bases left in between. CDR3 sequence (DNA): TGTGCCAGCAGCCCCCCGGGATGGCTGGCCACTGAAGCTTTCTTT. Translation gives CASSPPGWLATEAFF. The whole variable domain, remainder taken from reference TRBV7-9 and TRBJ1-1, is DTGVSQNPRHKITKRGQNVTFRCDPISEHNRLYWYRQTLGQGPEFLTYFQNEAQLEKSRLLSDRFSAERPKGSFSTLEIQRTEQGDSAMYLCASSPPGWLATEAFFGQGTRLTVV.

The chain couples TRBV7-9 to TRBJ1-2; D is uncertain. V lost 0 bases to trimming and J lost 8 bases, with 4 bases between them. Germline V gives CDR1 SEHNR, CDR2 FQNEAQ (reference sequence). The CDR3 length is 11 residues. The CDR3 is CASSLAEGYTF. In DNA form, the CDR3 reads TGTGCCAGCAGCTTAGCAGAAGGCTACACCTTC.

The sample holds one count of this clone. V usage is TRBV4-2 and J usage is TRBJ1-2; D not certain. The CDR3 length is 14 residues. V gave up 0 bases and J gave up 4 bases, with 9 bases separating them. Germline CDR1 LGHNA, CDR2 YNFKEQ. This chain's CDR3 is CASSQDTAGYGYTF. As DNA, the CDR3 is TGTGCCAGCAGCCAAGATACCGCGGGCTATGGCTACACCTTC.

The V and J genes are TRBV5-6 and TRBJ2-5, with 10 nucleotides matching TRBD1. J gave up 4 bases and V 0 bases, and 6 bases lay outside the gene matches. The CDR3 has 16 amino acids. CDR1 is SGHDT, CDR2 YYEEEE, per germline. As DNA, the CDR3 is TGTGCCAGCAGCTTGGTGACAGGGGGCTATCGAGAGACCCAGTACTTC. Protein: CASSLVTGGYRETQYF.

V gene TRBV27 combines with J gene TRBJ2-5; D is possibly TRBD1 (6 bases). Between the trimmed V and J ends, which lost 6 bases and 2 bases, there was a span of 13 bases. The CDR3 is 14 amino acids. Germline CDR1 and CDR2: MNHEY and SMNVEV (reference sequence). CDR3 sequence reads: CASRDYREQETQYF. CDR3 in DNA: TGTGCCAGCAGAGACTACAGGGAACAAGAGACCCAGTACTTC.

The chain recombines TRBV19 with TRBJ1-2; 7 nucleotides line up with TRBD1. J lost 4 bases, V lost 5 bases, and 4 bases had no gene match. From germline, CDR1 is LNHDA and CDR2 SQIVND (reference sequence). This CDR3 has 13 residues. The DNA of the CDR3 is TGTGCCAGTAGTGTGACAGGGCTCTATGGCTACACCTTC. Translating it yields CASSVTGLYGYTF.

The chain carries TRBV10-3 and TRBJ2-7; TRBD2 might be the D (5 bases). The CDR3 length is 12 residues. The germline V gene has CDR1 ENHRY and CDR2 SYGVKD. The V end lost 7 bases, the J end lost 2 bases, and 9 bases lay between the germline ends. CDR3 nucleotide sequence: TGTGCCATCAAAGGAGCGGCCTACGAGCAGTACTTC. It yields the protein CAIKGAAYEQYF.

The rearrangement uses TRBV24-1 and TRBJ2-3; 8 bases are shared with TRBD1. Losses at the gene ends were 4 bases for V and 0 bases for J; bases not matched to a gene: 8. This CDR3 has 17 residues. Germline assignment: CDR1 KGHDR and CDR2 SFDVKD. The chain's CDR3 is CATSEKGTGRSTDTQYF. The CDR3 DNA is TGTGCCACCAGTGAGAAAGGGACAGGCCGAAGCACAGATACGCAGTATTTT.

The chain couples TRBV2 to TRBJ1-1; tentatively, D is TRBD1 (6 bases). Germline V gene data show CDR1 as SNHLY and CDR2 as FYNNEI. Between the trimmed V and J ends, which lost 3 bases and 1 base, there was a span of 12 bases. This CDR3 spans 15 amino acids. CDR3 loop: CASSDGGRGNTEAFF. CDR3 in DNA: TGTGCCAGCAGTGATGGCGGCAGGGGGAACACTGAAGCTTTCTTT. The full variable domain, completed using reference TRBV2 and TRBJ1-1, is EPEVTQTPSHQVTQMGQEVILRCVPISNHLYFYWYRQILGQKVEFLVSFYNNEISEKSEIFDDQFSVERPDGSNFTLKIRSTKLEDSAMYFCASSDGGRGNTEAFFGQGTRLTVV.

V gene TRBV7-9 combines with J gene TRBJ2-1; D is unresolved. V was clipped by 0 bases and J by 7 bases, with 1 base between them. CDR3 length: 11 amino acids. Germline V gives CDR1 SEHNR, CDR2 FQNEAQ (reference sequence). The CDR3 is CASSLANEQFF. The CDR3 nucleotides are TGTGCCAGCAGCTTAGCGAATGAGCAGTTCTTC.

This clone occurred once. The genes are TRBV5-1 and TRBJ1-6; no clear D. The germline gives CDR1 SGHRS, CDR2 YFSETQ. The CDR3 is made up of 14 amino acids. V was shortened by 0 bases and J by 7 bases, with 8 bases between the two germline ends. The CDR3 nucleotides read TGCGCCAGCAGCTTGGAAAAGGGCAATTCACCCCTCCACTTT. Its protein is CASSLEKGNSPLHF. The full variable domain, completed using reference TRBV5-1 and TRBJ1-6, is KAGVTQTPRYLIKTRGQQVTLSCSPISGHRSVSWYQQTPGQGLQFLFEYFSETQRNKGNFPGRFSGRQFSNSRSEMNVSTLELGDSALYLCASSLEKGNSPLHFGNGTRLTVT.

This clone was recorded a few times. The V gene is TRBV7-3, the J gene TRBJ2-1; 9 bases align to TRBD1. The CDR3 has 15 residues. The V segment lost 5 bases and the J segment 2 bases; nucleotides outside the gene matches: 4. The germline CDR1 and CDR2 sequences are SGHTA and FQGTGA. CDR3 in DNA: TGTGCCAGCAGCCTCGGGACAGGGCCCTACAATGAGCAGTTCTTC. Its protein is CASSLGTGPYNEQFF.

The chain employs TRBV7-2 and TRBJ2-7; 9 bases line up with TRBD1. Germline trimming cut 7 bases from V and 3 bases from J; bases unmatched to any gene: 10. Germline lookup yields CDR1 SGHTA and CDR2 FQGNSA. The CDR3 has 15 residues. The CDR3, as DNA: TGTGCCAGCACCGCTTCCGGGACAGGGCTCTACGAGCAGTACTTC. It translates to CASTASGTGLYEQYF.

This chain links TRBV29-1 with TRBJ2-2; 7 nucleotides agree with TRBD2. Per germline, CDR1 SQVTM and CDR2 ANQGSEA. CDR3 length: 15 amino acids. The V and J ends lost 5 bases and 1 base, in that order; junction bases with no gene match: 7. CDR3 DNA sequence: TGCAGCGTTATTGCTAGCGGCCTGAACACCGGGGAGCTGTTTTTT. Protein: CSVIASGLNTGELFF.